These 10 T cell receptor beta chains originate from one sample sequenced in a study of blood T cell repertoires in COVID-19. Produced via immunoSEQ multiplex PCR; TCRdb's table is partial and in-frame only. This table has about 180,000 clones, around 85% appearing once. The sample taken for sequencing was peripheral blood. These receptors were taken from a person aged 70 to 79 with COVID-19, enrolled during active disease.

The rearrangement joins TRBV4-3 to TRBJ1-5; D perhaps matches TRBD1 (5 bases). V lost 0 bases, J lost 6 bases, and 12 bases lay in between. CDR1 is LGHNA, CDR2 YSLEER, per germline. The CDR3 is made up of 15 amino acids. CDR3 residues: CASSQDLGGGQPQHF. CDR3 DNA: TGCGCCAGCAGCCAAGATTTGGGGGGAGGTCAGCCCCAGCATTTT.

The rearrangement uses TRBV3-1 (or the pseudogene TRBV3-2) and TRBJ1-5; D uncertain. Germline CDR1 and CDR2: LGHDT and YNNKEL (reference sequence). The CDR3 totals 17 residues. Trimming stripped 2 bases from V and 0 bases from J, with 14 bases between. The CDR3 spells CASSQNLDGVSNQPQHF. The CDR3 nucleotides read TGTGCCAGCAGCCAAAATCTTGACGGGGTTAGCAATCAGCCCCAGCATTTT.

This rearrangement joins TRBV28 to TRBJ1-6; no clear D gene. Germline CDR1 MDHEN, CDR2 SYDVKM. The length of the CDR3 is 16 residues. V lost 5 bases and J 4 bases, leaving 15 bases between the germline ends. CDR3 sequence: CASSLPYRDYNSPLHF. CDR3 nucleotides: TGTGCCAGCAGTCTCCCTTACAGAGATTATAATTCACCCCTCCACTTT.

The chain employs TRBV2 and TRBJ1-5; no firm D call. This CDR3 contains 13 residues. The V end lost 5 bases, the J end lost 1 base, and 6 bases lay between the germline ends. From germline, CDR1 is SNHLY and CDR2 FYNNEI. This CDR3 reads CASSSGSNQPQHF. The DNA of the CDR3 is TGTGCCAGCAGTTCCGGGAGCAATCAGCCCCAGCATTTT.

This chain joins TRBV7-2 and TRBJ1-6; no clear D gene. The CDR3 has 12 residues. Trimming took off 2 bases at V and 9 bases at J, with 5 bases between the two ends. CDR1 is SGHTA and CDR2 is FQGNSA in the germline V gene. The CDR3 sequence is CASSLSPSPLHF. Here the CDR3 DNA reads TGTGCCAGCAGCTTATCTCCTTCACCCCTCCACTTT.

The chain employs TRBV2 and TRBJ2-2; D gene ambiguous. The CDR3 covers 15 residues. Germline CDR1 reads SNHLY; CDR2 reads FYNNEI. The V end was cut by 4 bases, the J end by 1 base, with 10 bases between. The CDR3 DNA follows: TGTGCCAGCAGTGTAGGCCTAGAGAACACCGGGGAGCTGTTTTTT. Its translation: CASSVGLENTGELFF.

The chain employs TRBV19 and TRBJ1-5; D possibly corresponds to TRBD1 (6 bases). The length of the CDR3 is 18 residues. Trimming cost V 6 bases and J 2 bases, with 23 bases left between them. Germline V gene data show CDR1 as LNHDA and CDR2 as SQIVND (reference sequence). The CDR3 reads CASRKGGVRGDGNQPQHF. The CDR3 DNA sequence: TGTGCCAGTAGAAAAGGGGGGGTGAGGGGCGACGGCAATCAGCCCCAGCATTTT.

This clone was observed a single time. This sequence joins TRBV28 and TRBJ1-4; no clear D. The CDR3 is 19 residues long. Deletions cut 6 bases from V and 4 bases from J, with 27 bases between. Germline V lookup: CDR1 MDHEN, CDR2 SYDVKM. The CDR3 DNA follows: TGTGCCAGCAGCGCAATTAGGAGCCCCTCGCGCCTCCGTAATGAAAAACTGTTTTTT. Its translation: CASSAIRSPSRLRNEKLFF.

The chain combines TRBV5-1 with TRBJ1-4; unclear D gene. The V gene lost 5 bases and the J gene lost 8 bases, with 7 bases spanning the gap. This CDR3 has 11 residues. Germline loops: CDR1 SGHRS, CDR2 YFSETQ. CDR3 DNA: TGCGCCAGCAGGACGGGGGAAAAACTGTTTTTT. It translates to CASRTGEKLFF.

As DNA, the CDR3 is TGTGCCAGCAGCTTAGGGACTCCATACACCGGGGAGCTGTTTTTT. It is translated as CASSLGTPYTGELFF. The chain employs TRBV7-6 and TRBJ2-2, with D possibly matching TRBD2 (5 bases). The germline V gene encodes CDR1 SGHVS and CDR2 FNYEAQ. The CDR3 totals 15 residues. V shed 1 base and J shed 3 bases, with 9 bases lying between them.